The 19 T cell receptor beta chains below were found in one sample sequenced in a study of T-cell reconstitution after alpha-beta-depleted transplantation in children. Preparation of the TCRbeta library was carried out with unique molecular identifiers. MiXCR, applied by TCRdb to the PCR reads, yields one record per CDR3 protein. The table has fewer than 1 million distinct CDR3 sequences, roughly 15% seen once. Sequenced material: PBMCs, mostly from graft donor cells, taken 360 days after TCRalphabeta/CD19-depleted stem cell transplant. The receptors were gathered from a male patient aged 5 to 17 who had a stem cell transplant for acute lymphoblastic leukemia, so the T cells may come from the graft donor.

This clonotype was counted only a few times. The rearrangement joins TRBV5-1 to TRBJ2-5; TRBD1 agrees at 8 bases. The V and J ends lost 2 bases and 1 base, in that order; junction bases with no gene match: 7. CDR1 SGHRS and CDR2 YFSETQ come from the germline V gene. The CDR3 is made up of 16 amino acids. Written as DNA, the CDR3 is TGCGCCAGCAGCTTAAGACAGGGGTACTCCCAAGAGACCCAGTACTTC. Translating it yields CASSLRQGYSQETQYF.

The chain joins TRBV3-1 to TRBJ2-7, with D possibly TRBD2 on 5 matching bases. The germline V gene has CDR1 LGHDT and CDR2 YNNKEL (reference sequence). V lost 3 bases, J lost 3 bases, and 18 bases lay in between. The CDR3 is made up of 16 amino acids. The CDR3 protein is CASSHATEGWDYEQYF. The CDR3 DNA sequence: TGTGCCAGCAGCCATGCCACAGAGGGATGGGACTACGAGCAGTACTTC.

The gene calls are TRBV4-1 and TRBJ2-1, with 9 positions matching TRBD2. Germline V gives CDR1 MGHRA, CDR2 YSYEKL. The CDR3 loop spans 17 amino acids. J was trimmed by 1 base and V by 0 bases; bases with no gene match: 4. As DNA, the CDR3 is TGCGCCAGCAGCCAAGACCCGACTAGCGGTTCCTACAATGAGCAGTTCTTC. This codes for CASSQDPTSGSYNEQFF.

There are a few counts of this clonotype. The chain uses TRBV10-3 and TRBJ2-4; 11 bases match TRBD2. Germline CDR1 and CDR2: ENHRY and SYGVKD. V gave up 6 bases and J gave up 0 bases; unmatched junction bases: 10. This CDR3 has 18 amino acids. The CDR3 nucleotides are TGTGCCATCAGCCCCGGGACTAGCGGAGTAATAGCCAAAAACATTCAGTACTTC. It codes for CAISPGTSGVIAKNIQYF.

This clonotype occurred many times. This chain connects TRBV5-1 to TRBJ2-2; D perhaps matches TRBD2 (6 bases). Germline V lookup: CDR1 SGHRS, CDR2 YFSETQ. This CDR3 is built from 14 residues. V gave up 5 bases and J gave up 1 base, with 9 bases separating them. CDR3 nucleotide sequence: TGCGCCAGCAGTCGGGACTGGAACACCGGGGAGCTGTTTTTT. Translating gives CASSRDWNTGELFF.

The V gene is TRBV9, the J gene TRBJ2-7; D remains unclear. Looked up from germline, CDR1 is SGDLS and CDR2 is YYNGEE. V was cut by 0 bases and J by 3 bases, with 7 bases left in between. The CDR3 length is 13 residues. CDR3 protein: CASSVAHGYEQYF. For the CDR3, the DNA is TGTGCCAGCAGCGTAGCTCATGGCTACGAGCAGTACTTC.

The chain joins TRBV5-1 to TRBJ2-5; D ambiguous. In germline, CDR1 is SGHRS, CDR2 YFSETQ. CDR3 length: 13 residues. Trimming shortened V by 2 bases and J by 5 bases, and 10 bases separated the two germline ends. The CDR3 reads CASSFGLRETQYF. The CDR3 nucleotides read TGCGCCAGCAGCTTCGGGTTACGGGAGACCCAGTACTTC.

This clonotype was seen repeatedly, ten times or more. The chain is built from TRBV5-1 and TRBJ2-2; tentative D call: TRBD2 (6 bases). Trimming shortened V by 0 bases and J by 4 bases, and 10 bases separated the two germline ends. CDR3 length equals 15 residues. CDR1 SGHRS and CDR2 YFSETQ come from the germline V gene. CDR3 amino acids: CASSLAGSSTGELFF. The CDR3 region has the DNA TGCGCCAGCAGCTTGGCCGGGAGTTCCACCGGGGAGCTGTTTTTT.

V is TRBV6-1 and J is TRBJ2-2; no clear D. V shed 7 bases and J shed 0 bases, with 15 bases lying between them. CDR1 is MNHNS and CDR2 is SASEGT in the germline V gene. This CDR3 region has 16 residues. The CDR3 is CASNPAVPANTGELFF. CDR3 DNA: TGTGCCAGCAACCCAGCAGTACCCGCGAACACCGGGGAGCTGTTTTTT.

This clonotype was picked up a small number of times. This rearrangement joins TRBV12-3 or TRBV12-4 to TRBJ2-5, with D possibly matching TRBD1 (6 bases). The CDR3 is 12 residues long. Trimming stripped 2 bases from V and 6 bases from J, with 7 bases between. The CDR3 region has the DNA TGTGCCAGCAGTTTACAGGGGAAGACCCAGTACTTC. Translating gives CASSLQGKTQYF.

This clonotype was observed a few times. The chain uses TRBV4-1 and TRBJ2-7; no clear D. The CDR3 runs to 17 residues. Germline V gene data show CDR1 as MGHRA and CDR2 as YSYEKL. V lost 1 base, J lost 5 bases, and 21 bases lay in between. The CDR3 region is CASSQVKERVVGHEQYF. CDR3 sequence (DNA): TGCGCCAGCAGCCAAGTTAAAGAGCGAGTCGTAGGGCACGAGCAGTACTTC.

The rearrangement links TRBV5-1 to TRBJ2-1; D call uncertain. CDR3 length equals 12 residues. V lost 4 bases and J 6 bases, leaving 8 bases between the germline ends. Germline V CDR1 and CDR2: SGHRS, YFSETQ. CDR3 nucleotide sequence: TGCGCCAGCAGCCGGCCGGGCAATGAGCAGTTCTTC. Protein sequence: CASSRPGNEQFF.

This clonotype was detected only a few times. The chain combines TRBV29-1 with TRBJ2-7; D ambiguous. Germline V gene data show CDR1 as SQVTM and CDR2 as ANQGSEA. Trimming left V 3 bases short and J 4 bases short, with 10 bases between. CDR3 length equals 12 residues. CDR3 residues: CSVDGPSYEQYF. In DNA, the CDR3 is TGCAGCGTTGACGGCCCGTCTTACGAGCAGTACTTC.

This clonotype was seen many times. The chain uses TRBV12-3 or TRBV12-4 and TRBJ2-1, with TRBD2 matching over 8 bases. CDR3 length: 16 residues. V gave up 4 bases and J gave up 4 bases; unmatched junction bases: 9. CDR3 sequence (DNA): TGTGCCAGCAGTTCAGTACTAGCGGTACGATACAATGAGCAGTTCTTC. Its protein product is CASSSVLAVRYNEQFF.

This clonotype was found many times. V and J are TRBV4-1 and TRBJ2-3, with D tentatively TRBD2 (6 bases). Germline CDR1 MGHRA, CDR2 YSYEKL. The CDR3 is made up of 18 amino acids. The V and J ends lost 0 bases and 2 bases respectively, with 18 bases between them. CDR3 residues: CASSQDHRRGRDTDTQYF. For the CDR3, the DNA is TGCGCCAGCAGCCAAGATCACCGGAGGGGACGGGACACAGATACGCAGTATTTT.

The chain joins TRBV5-1 to TRBJ2-7; 9 nucleotides match TRBD2. With V trimmed by 3 bases and J by 0 bases, 4 bases remained unmatched. The CDR3 totals 15 residues. Germline loops: CDR1 SGHRS, CDR2 YFSETQ. The CDR3 coding sequence is TGCGCCAGCAGCTGGATGACTAGCGGCTCCTACGAGCAGTACTTC. Translated: CASSWMTSGSYEQYF.

This clonotype was observed a few times. The chain links TRBV30 to TRBJ2-7, with 7 bases aligning to TRBD1. Germline trimming cut 5 bases from V and 3 bases from J; bases unmatched to any gene: 4. The CDR3 spans 12 residues. CDR1 is GTSNPN and CDR2 is SVGIG in the germline V gene (reference sequence). The CDR3 is CAWGTAFYEQYF. DNA of the CDR3: TGTGCCTGGGGGACAGCTTTCTACGAGCAGTACTTC.

The genes are TRBV10-3 and TRBJ1-2; no clear D. The CDR3 covers 16 residues. Trimming took off 2 bases at V and 5 bases at J, with 18 bases between the two ends. CDR1 is ENHRY and CDR2 is SYGVKD in the germline V gene. CDR3 DNA sequence: TGTGCCATCAGTGAGAATATCAGAGCATCTCCTTATGGCTACACCTTC. This codes for CAISENIRASPYGYTF.

This clonotype was observed a handful of times. The chain combines TRBV15 with TRBJ1-5; TRBD1 might be the D (5 bases). V lost 5 bases and J lost 7, with 18 bases in between. The length of the CDR3 is 15 residues. The V gene's germline CDR1 is LNHNV and CDR2 YYDKDF (reference sequence). The CDR3 DNA reads as TGTGCCACCAGCCCCGGGGGTGGAGGTCCCCAGCCCCAGCATTTT. Its translation is CATSPGGGGPQPQHF.